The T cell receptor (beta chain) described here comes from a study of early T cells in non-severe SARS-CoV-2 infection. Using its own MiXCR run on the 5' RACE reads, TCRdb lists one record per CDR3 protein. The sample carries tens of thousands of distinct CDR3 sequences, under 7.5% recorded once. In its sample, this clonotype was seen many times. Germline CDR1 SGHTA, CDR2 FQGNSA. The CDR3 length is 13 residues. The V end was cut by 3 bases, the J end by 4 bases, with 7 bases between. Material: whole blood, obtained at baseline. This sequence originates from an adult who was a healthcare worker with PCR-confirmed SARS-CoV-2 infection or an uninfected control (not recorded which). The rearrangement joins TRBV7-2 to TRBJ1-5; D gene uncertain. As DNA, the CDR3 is TGTGCCAGCAGCTTTCGGCTTAATCAGCCCCAGCATTTT. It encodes CASSFRLNQPQHF. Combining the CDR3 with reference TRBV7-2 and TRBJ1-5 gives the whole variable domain GAGVSQSPSNKVTEKGKDVELRCDPISGHTALYWYRQSLGQGLEFLIYFQGNSAPDKSGLPSDRFSAERTGGSVSTLTIQRTQQEDSAVYLCASSFRLNQPQHFGDGTRLSIL.